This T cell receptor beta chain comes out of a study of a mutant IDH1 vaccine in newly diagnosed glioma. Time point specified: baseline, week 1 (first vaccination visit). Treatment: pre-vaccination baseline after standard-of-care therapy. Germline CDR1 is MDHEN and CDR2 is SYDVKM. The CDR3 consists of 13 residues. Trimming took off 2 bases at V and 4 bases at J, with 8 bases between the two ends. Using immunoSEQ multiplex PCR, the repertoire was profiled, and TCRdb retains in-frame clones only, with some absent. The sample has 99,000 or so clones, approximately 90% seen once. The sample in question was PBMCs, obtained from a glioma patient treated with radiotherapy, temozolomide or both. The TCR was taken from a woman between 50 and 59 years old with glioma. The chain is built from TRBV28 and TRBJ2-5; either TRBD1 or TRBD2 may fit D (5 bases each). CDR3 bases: TGTGCCAGCAGTTTAGGGGGAACAGAGACCCAGTACTTC. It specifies CASSLGGTETQYF.